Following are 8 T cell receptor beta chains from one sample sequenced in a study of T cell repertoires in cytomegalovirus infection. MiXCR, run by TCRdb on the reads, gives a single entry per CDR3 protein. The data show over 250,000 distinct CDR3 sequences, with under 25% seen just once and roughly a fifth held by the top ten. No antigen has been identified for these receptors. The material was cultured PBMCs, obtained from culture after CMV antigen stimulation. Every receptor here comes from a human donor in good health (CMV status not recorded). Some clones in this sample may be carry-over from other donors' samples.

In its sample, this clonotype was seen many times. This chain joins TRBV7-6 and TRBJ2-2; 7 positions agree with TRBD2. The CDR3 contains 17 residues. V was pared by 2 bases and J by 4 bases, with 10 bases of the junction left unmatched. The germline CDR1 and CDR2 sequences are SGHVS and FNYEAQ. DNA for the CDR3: TGTGCCAGCAGCTTAAGTCAGGCGGGAGTATTCACCGGGGAGCTGTTTTTT. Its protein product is CASSLSQAGVFTGELFF.

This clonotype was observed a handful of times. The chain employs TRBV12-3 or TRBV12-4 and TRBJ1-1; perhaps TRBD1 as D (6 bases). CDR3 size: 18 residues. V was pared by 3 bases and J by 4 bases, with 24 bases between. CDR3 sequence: CASSFHFPSGQPGTEAFF. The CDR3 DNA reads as TGTGCCAGCAGTTTTCACTTCCCTTCTGGACAGCCAGGCACTGAAGCTTTCTTT.

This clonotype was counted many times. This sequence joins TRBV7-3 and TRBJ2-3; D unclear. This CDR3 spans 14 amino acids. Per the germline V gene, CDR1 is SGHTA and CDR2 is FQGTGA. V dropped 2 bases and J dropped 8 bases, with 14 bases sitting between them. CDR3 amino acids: CASSLAGSSATQYF. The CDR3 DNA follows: TGTGCCAGCAGCTTAGCTGGTAGCAGCGCTACGCAGTATTTT.

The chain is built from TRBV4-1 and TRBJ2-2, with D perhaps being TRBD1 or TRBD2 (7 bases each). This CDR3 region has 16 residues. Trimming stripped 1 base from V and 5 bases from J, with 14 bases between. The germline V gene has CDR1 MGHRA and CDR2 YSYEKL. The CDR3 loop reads CASSQVAGGGTGELFF. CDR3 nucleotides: TGCGCCAGCAGCCAAGTTGCAGGGGGGGGAACCGGGGAGCTGTTTTTT.

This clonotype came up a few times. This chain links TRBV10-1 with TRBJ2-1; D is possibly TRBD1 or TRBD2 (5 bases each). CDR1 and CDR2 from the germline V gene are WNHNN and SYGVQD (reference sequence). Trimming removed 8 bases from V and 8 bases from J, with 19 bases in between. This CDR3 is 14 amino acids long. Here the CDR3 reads CASSGTRNRHEQFF. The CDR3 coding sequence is TGCGCCAGCTCCGGGACGCGCAATAGGCATGAGCAGTTCTTC.

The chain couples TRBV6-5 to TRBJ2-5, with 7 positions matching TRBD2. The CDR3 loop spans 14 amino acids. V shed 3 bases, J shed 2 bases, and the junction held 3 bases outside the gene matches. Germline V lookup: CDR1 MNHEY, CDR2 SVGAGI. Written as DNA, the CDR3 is TGTGCCAGCAGTTATTTGGGAGGGCAAGAGACCCAGTACTTC. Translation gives CASSYLGGQETQYF.

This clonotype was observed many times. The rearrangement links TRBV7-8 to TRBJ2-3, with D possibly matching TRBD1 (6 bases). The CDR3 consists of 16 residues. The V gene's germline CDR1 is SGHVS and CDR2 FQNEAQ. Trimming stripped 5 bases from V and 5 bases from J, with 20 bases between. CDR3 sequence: CASSPTQGRVEDTQYF. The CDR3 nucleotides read TGTGCCAGCAGCCCCACCCAGGGGCGAGTTGAAGATACGCAGTATTTT.

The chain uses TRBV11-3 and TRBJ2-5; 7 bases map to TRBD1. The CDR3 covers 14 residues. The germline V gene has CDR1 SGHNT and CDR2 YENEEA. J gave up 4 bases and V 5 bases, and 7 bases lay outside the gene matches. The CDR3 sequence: CASSRQGNAETQYF. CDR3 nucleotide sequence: TGTGCCAGCAGCCGACAGGGTAATGCAGAGACCCAGTACTTC. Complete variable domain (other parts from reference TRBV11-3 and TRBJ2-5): EAGVVQSPRYKIIEKKQPVAFWCNPISGHNTLYWYLQNLGQGPELLIRYENEEAVDDSQLPKDRFSAERLKGVDSTLKIQPAELGDSAVYLCASSRQGNAETQYFGPGTRLLVL.